This TCR beta chain was found in a study of T cell responses to AZD1222 COVID-19 vaccine. Generated by immunoSEQ multiplex PCR, the TCRdb table keeps only in-frame clones and is missing some. Among about 92,000 clones, almost 90% were seen once, and the ten largest hold about 9.3%. The ends were cut back, 6 bases at V and 4 bases at J, with 10 bases in the middle. Per germline, CDR1 LNHNV and CDR2 YYDKDF (reference sequence). The CDR3 consists of 13 residues. The sample consisted of peripheral blood, taken on day 0 of MenACWY control vaccination. The J gene is TRBJ1-5, the V gene TRBV15; a possible D gene is TRBD1 (5 bases). The receptor's source is an adult in good health. The DNA of the CDR3 is TGTGCCACCAGACCGGGACGGAATCAGCCCCAGCATTTT. Its translation: CATRPGRNQPQHF.